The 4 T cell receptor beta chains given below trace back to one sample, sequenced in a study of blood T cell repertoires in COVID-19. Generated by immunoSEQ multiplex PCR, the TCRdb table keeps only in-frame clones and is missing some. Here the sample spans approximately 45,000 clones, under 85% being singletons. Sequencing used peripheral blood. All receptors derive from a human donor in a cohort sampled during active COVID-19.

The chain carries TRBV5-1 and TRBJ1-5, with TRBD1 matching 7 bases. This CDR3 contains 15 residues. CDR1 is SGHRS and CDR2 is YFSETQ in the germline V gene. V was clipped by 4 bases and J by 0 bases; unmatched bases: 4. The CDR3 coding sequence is TGCGCCAGCAGCCCTACAGGGGCTAGCAATCAGCCCCAGCATTTT. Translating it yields CASSPTGASNQPQHF.

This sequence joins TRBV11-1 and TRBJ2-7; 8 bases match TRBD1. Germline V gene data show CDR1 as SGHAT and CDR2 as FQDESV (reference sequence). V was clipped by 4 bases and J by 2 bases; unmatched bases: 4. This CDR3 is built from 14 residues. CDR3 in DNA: TGTGCCAGCAGCTCCAGGGGGCCCCCCTACGAGCAGTACTTC. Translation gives CASSSRGPPYEQYF.

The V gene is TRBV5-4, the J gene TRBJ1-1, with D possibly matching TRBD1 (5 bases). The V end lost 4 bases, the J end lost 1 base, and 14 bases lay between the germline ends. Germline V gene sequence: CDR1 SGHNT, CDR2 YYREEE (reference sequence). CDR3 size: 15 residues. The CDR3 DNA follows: TGTGCCAGCAGCCTACTAGCAGGGCAGAACACTGAAGCTTTCTTT. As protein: CASSLLAGQNTEAFF.

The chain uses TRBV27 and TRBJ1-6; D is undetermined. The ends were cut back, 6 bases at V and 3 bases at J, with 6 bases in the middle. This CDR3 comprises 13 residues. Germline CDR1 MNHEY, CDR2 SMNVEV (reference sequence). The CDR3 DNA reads TGTGCCAGCAGCCTCCGCTATAATTCACCCCTCCACTTT. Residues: CASSLRYNSPLHF.